The 15 T cell receptor beta chains given below trace back to one sample, sequenced in a study of blood T cell repertoires in COVID-19. Produced via immunoSEQ multiplex PCR; TCRdb's table is partial and in-frame only. This sample has about 220,000 clones, with around 88% found just once. What was sequenced was peripheral blood. These receptors originate from a woman aged 30 to 39 who had recovered from COVID-19.

The rearrangement links TRBV5-1 to TRBJ2-3; no clear D. The germline V gene has CDR1 SGHRS and CDR2 YFSETQ. The CDR3 totals 16 residues. Trimming cost V 0 bases and J 0 bases, with 11 bases left between them. DNA for the CDR3: TGCGCCAGCAGCTTGGTGGCGGTTGCTAGCACAGATACGCAGTATTTT. Its translation: CASSLVAVASTDTQYF.

With regard to this clone: Other DNA sequences in the sample encode the same CDR3. The gene calls are TRBV2 and TRBJ2-5; 14 bases fit TRBD2. Trimming removed 4 bases from V and 5 bases from J; junction bases left unmatched: 6. Germline V gene lookup returns CDR1 SNHLY and CDR2 FYNNEI. This CDR3 has 16 residues. The CDR3 reads CASSGTSGGPGETQYF. The CDR3 coding sequence is TGTGCCAGCAGTGGGACTAGCGGGGGGCCCGGGGAGACCCAGTACTTC.

This chain uses TRBV2 with TRBJ1-5; 9 bases line up with TRBD1. CDR3 length: 15 amino acids. J was trimmed by 6 bases and V by 5 bases; bases with no gene match: 8. The germline V gene has CDR1 SNHLY and CDR2 FYNNEI. As DNA, the CDR3 is TGTGCCAGCAGTTCGGGACAGGGTCTTCTTCAGCCCCAGCATTTT. It is translated as CASSSGQGLLQPQHF.

Only one count was recorded for this clone. The chain links TRBV9 to TRBJ2-5; TRBD1 might be the D (5 bases). Germline loops: CDR1 SGDLS, CDR2 YYNGEE. V was clipped by 0 bases and J by 5 bases, with 14 bases between them. This CDR3 has 15 residues. The CDR3 region is CASSVDWTTGETQYF. CDR3 nucleotides: TGTGCCAGCAGCGTAGATTGGACAACTGGGGAGACCCAGTACTTC.

This chain links TRBV5-1 with TRBJ1-1; TRBD1 is a possible D gene (6 bases). CDR3 size: 13 residues. V was pared by 1 base and J by 5 bases, with 9 bases between. Germline V lookup: CDR1 SGHRS, CDR2 YFSETQ. The DNA of the CDR3 is TGCGCCAGCAGCTTGTGGACAGATACTGAAGCTTTCTTT. This encodes CASSLWTDTEAFF.

This clone was seen only a few times. V and J are TRBV19 and TRBJ1-1; D remains ambiguous. Germline V gene sequence: CDR1 LNHDA, CDR2 SQIVND (reference sequence). V lost 6 bases and J 7 bases, leaving 18 bases between the germline ends. There are 14 residues in the CDR3. The CDR3 spells CASRAAGVSLEAFF. The CDR3 DNA is TGTGCCAGTAGAGCTGCAGGCGTAAGCCTTGAAGCTTTCTTT.

The V call is TRBV27, the J call TRBJ2-7; the D gene is possibly TRBD2 (7 bases). Germline lookup yields CDR1 MNHEY and CDR2 SMNVEV (reference sequence). V lost 0 bases and J lost 3, with 36 bases in between. This CDR3 comprises 23 residues. The CDR3: CASSLSGGETGYKRGQSLYEQYF. CDR3 bases: TGTGCCAGCAGTTTATCAGGGGGGGAAACAGGGTACAAAAGAGGCCAATCACTCTACGAGCAGTACTTC.

The chain recombines TRBV2 with TRBJ2-5; 12 positions match TRBD2. V was pared by 4 bases and J by 0 bases, with 6 bases of the junction left unmatched. Germline V lookup: CDR1 SNHLY, CDR2 FYNNEI. The CDR3 has 17 residues. CDR3 residues: CASSVGLAGGNQETQYF. The CDR3 DNA follows: TGTGCCAGCAGTGTGGGGCTAGCGGGGGGGAACCAAGAGACCCAGTACTTC.

The chain couples TRBV29-1 to TRBJ1-6; tentative D call: TRBD1 (5 bases). V was clipped by 6 bases and J by 6 bases, with 18 bases between them. Germline CDR1 reads SQVTM; CDR2 reads ANQGSEA. The CDR3 sequence is 15 residues long. This CDR3 is CSVQEARGFNSPLHF. The CDR3 nucleotides read TGCAGCGTCCAGGAGGCACGGGGGTTTAATTCACCCCTCCACTTT.

V is TRBV4-2 and J is TRBJ2-1; D may be TRBD2 (6 bases). CDR3 length: 15 residues. V was pared by 4 bases and J by 5 bases, with 15 bases between. CDR1 is LGHNA and CDR2 is YNFKEQ in the germline V gene. CDR3 DNA: TGTGCCAGCAGCCTTACCGGGGGAGCTGACAATGAGCAGTTCTTC. Translated: CASSLTGGADNEQFF.

This clone was picked up one time. The rearrangement joins TRBV7-8 to TRBJ1-6, with 12 nucleotides matching TRBD1. Per the germline V gene, CDR1 is SGHVS and CDR2 is FQNEAQ. V was clipped by 5 bases and J by 0 bases; unmatched bases: 14. The CDR3 is 21 residues long. This chain's CDR3 is CASSILTRDRGLSSYNSPLHF. Here the CDR3 DNA reads TGTGCCAGCAGCATCCTGACTCGGGACAGGGGGCTAAGCTCCTATAATTCACCCCTCCACTTT.

The CDR3 coding sequence is TGTGCCAGCAGCCGTAGCGGGGGGGCCTACGAGCAGTACTTC. Protein product: CASSRSGGAYEQYF. This chain joins TRBV7-3 and TRBJ2-7; 11 bases line up with TRBD2. Trimming at V came to 5 bases and at J to 2 bases, leaving 2 bases not matched to a gene. Germline-derived CDR1 and CDR2 are SGHTA and FQGTGA. The CDR3 extends over 14 amino acids.

This clone was observed a few times. The V and J genes are TRBV11-2 and TRBJ2-7; 8 nucleotides line up with TRBD1. J lost 6 bases, V lost 5 bases, and 6 bases had no gene match. The CDR3 consists of 13 residues. Germline V gene sequence: CDR1 SGHAT, CDR2 FQNNGV. In DNA form, the CDR3 reads TGTGCCAGCAGCGCCGGACAGGGTCGCGAGCAGTACTTC. This translates into CASSAGQGREQYF. Full variable domain (missing parts from reference TRBV11-2 and TRBJ2-7): EAGVAQSPRYKIIEKRQSVAFWCNPISGHATLYWYQQILGQGPKLLIQFQNNGVVDDSQLPKDRFSAERLKGVDSTLKIQPAKLEDSAVYLCASSAGQGREQYFGPGTRLTVT.

This clone was picked up a small number of times. The rearrangement uses TRBV5-1 and TRBJ2-3; 8 nucleotides align to TRBD1. The CDR3 loop spans 17 amino acids. The germline CDR1 and CDR2 sequences are SGHRS and YFSETQ. V shed 4 bases, J shed 1 base, and the junction held 11 bases outside the gene matches. The chain's CDR3 is CASSPLGTGGGTDTQYF. In DNA, the CDR3 is TGCGCCAGCAGCCCCCTAGGGACAGGTGGGGGCACAGATACGCAGTATTTT.

This clone was observed a few times. The chain uses TRBV5-1 and TRBJ1-5; no definite D call. The germline CDR1 and CDR2 sequences are SGHRS and YFSETQ. V was trimmed by 4 bases and J by 1 base, leaving 9 bases between them. The CDR3 consists of 14 residues. CDR3 DNA sequence: TGCGCCAGCAGCCCGGACTCCAGCAATCAGCCCCAGCATTTT. This encodes CASSPDSSNQPQHF.